Detailed here is one T cell receptor beta chain. The source of the sample is a study of T cells in Graves' hyperthyroidism and ophthalmopathy. The V gene's germline CDR1 is SGHRS and CDR2 YFSETQ. The CDR3 has 13 residues. Deletions cut 0 bases from V and 5 bases from J, with 8 bases between. Exclusion of patients followed from uncontrolled infection, other autoimmune disease, pregnancy or lactation. From RNA transcripts, TCR beta CDR3 regions were amplified. RT-PCR in the first round (using the HTBI primer set) targeted the TCR CDR3. TCRdb used MiXCR to reprocess the multiplex PCR reads, holding one entry per CDR3 protein. This table holds 350,000 or so distinct CDR3 sequences, 20% to 25% found once.

The sequence was collected from a woman in her 50s with Graves' hyperthyroidism. The sample comprised blood. The chain couples TRBV5-1 to TRBJ2-5, with D uncertain. CDR3 nucleotides: TGCGCCAGCAGCTTGGTACTGTTTGAGACCCAGTACTTC. Translation gives CASSLVLFETQYF. The entire variable domain, with the rest obtained from reference TRBV5-1 and TRBJ2-5, is as follows: KAGVTQTPRYLIKTRGQQVTLSCSPISGHRSVSWYQQTPGQGLQFLFEYFSETQRNKGNFPGRFSGRQFSNSRSEMNVSTLELGDSALYLCASSLVLFETQYFGPGTRLLVL.